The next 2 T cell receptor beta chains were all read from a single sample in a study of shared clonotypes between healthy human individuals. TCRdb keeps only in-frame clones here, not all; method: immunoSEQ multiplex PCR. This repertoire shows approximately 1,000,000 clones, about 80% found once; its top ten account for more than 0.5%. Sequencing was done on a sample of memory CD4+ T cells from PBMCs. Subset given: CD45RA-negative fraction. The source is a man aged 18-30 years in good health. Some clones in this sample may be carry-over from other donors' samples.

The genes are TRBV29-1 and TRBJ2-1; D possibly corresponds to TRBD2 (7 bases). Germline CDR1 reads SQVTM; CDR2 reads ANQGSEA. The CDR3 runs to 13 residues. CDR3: CSYGGADYNEQFF. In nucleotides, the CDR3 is TGCAGTTATGGGGGGGCGGACTACAATGAGCAGTTCTTC.

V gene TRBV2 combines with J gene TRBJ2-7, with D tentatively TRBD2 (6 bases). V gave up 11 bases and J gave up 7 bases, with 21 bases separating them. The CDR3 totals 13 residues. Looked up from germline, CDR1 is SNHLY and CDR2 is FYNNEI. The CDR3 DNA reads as TGTGCCTTCAGCAGAGCGGTCGGAGGGGAGCAGTACTTC. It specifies CAFSRAVGGEQYF.